The 6 T cell receptor beta chains presented below share a single source sample, sequenced in a study of T cell changes during pregnancy in multiple sclerosis. The protocol was immunoSEQ multiplex PCR, while the TCRdb copy is restricted to in-frame clones and leaves out a portion. The profile shows about 67,000 clones, 80% to 95% of them singletons. The material sequenced was peripheral blood, taken in the first trimester of pregnancy. These receptors were obtained from a female donor with multiple sclerosis, enrolled in a pregnancy study.

The chain joins TRBV2 to TRBJ2-2; 10 bases match TRBD2. V shed 4 bases and J 6 bases; nucleotides not matched to a gene: 17. Germline CDR1 and CDR2: SNHLY and FYNNEI. The CDR3 contains 19 residues. DNA of the CDR3: TGTGCCAGCAGTGGGTTCGGTAGCGGGGGGCCTCAACGGGCCGGGGAGCTGTTTTTT. It translates to CASSGFGSGGPQRAGELFF.

J is TRBJ2-1 and V is TRBV5-4, with a possible D match to TRBD2 (5 bases). V gave up 1 base and J gave up 10 bases, with 15 bases separating them. The CDR3 contains 14 residues. Germline CDR1 and CDR2: SGHNT and YYREEE (reference sequence). The CDR3 region is CASSLSTTRGEQFF. The CDR3 DNA is TGTGCCAGCAGCTTGTCAACCACTAGAGGAGAGCAGTTCTTC.

J is TRBJ2-5 and V is TRBV9; TRBD1 matches at 8 bases. Trimming cost V 0 bases and J 4 bases; bases outside gene matches: 8. Per germline, CDR1 SGDLS and CDR2 YYNGEE. The CDR3 spans 16 residues. The CDR3 DNA follows: TGTGCCAGCAGCGTAGGAAGGCAGGGGGCTGGAGAGACCCAGTACTTC. Translating it yields CASSVGRQGAGETQYF.

This chain uses TRBV11-2 with TRBJ2-7; unclear D gene. CDR1 and CDR2 (germline): SGHAT, FQNNGV. The CDR3 runs 14 residues. Trimming shortened V by 0 bases and J by 4 bases, and 10 bases separated the two germline ends. The CDR3 DNA follows: TGTGCCAGCAGCTTAGACAGGTTCCAGTACGAGCAGTACTTC. This codes for CASSLDRFQYEQYF.

The CDR3, as DNA: TGTGCCAGTAGTATCGCGACTAGCCCTATATACGAGCAGTACTTC. As protein: CASSIATSPIYEQYF. The V and J genes are TRBV19 and TRBJ2-7; 7 bases are a match to TRBD2. V lost 3 bases, J lost 4 bases, and 9 bases stayed unmatched. Germline V gives CDR1 LNHDA, CDR2 SQIVND (reference sequence). The CDR3 totals 15 residues.

The chain uses TRBV4-2 and TRBJ2-1; 8 positions match TRBD2. V dropped 4 bases and J dropped 8; count of bases not matched to a gene: 19. CDR3 length: 18 residues. In germline, CDR1 is LGHNA, CDR2 YNFKEQ. The CDR3 sequence is CASSLSVIGRGVGHEQFF. The CDR3 DNA reads as TGTGCCAGCAGCCTTAGCGTGATAGGGCGGGGGGTCGGCCATGAGCAGTTCTTC.